The next 2 T cell receptor beta chains were all read from a single sample in a study of blood T cell repertoires in COVID-19. Using immunoSEQ multiplex PCR, the repertoire was profiled, and TCRdb retains in-frame clones only, with some absent. The data hold about 160,000 clones, with more than 85% observed a single time. The sequenced sample was peripheral blood. These receptors all come from a man between 45 and 60 years old with acute or convalescent COVID-19.

This rearrangement joins TRBV7-9 to TRBJ2-3; 7 bases fit TRBD1. The CDR3 has 15 amino acids. CDR1 is SEHNR and CDR2 is FQNEAQ in the germline V gene (reference sequence). J gave up 4 bases and V 3 bases, and 7 bases lay outside the gene matches. CDR3 nucleotides: TGTGCCAGCAGCTTGGGTCCAGGGGGAGCAGATACGCAGTATTTT. It translates to CASSLGPGGADTQYF.

This clone came up a few times. The chain carries TRBV12-5 and TRBJ2-1; 9 bases map to TRBD1. This CDR3 spans 14 amino acids. The trim removed 5 bases at V and 7 bases at J, leaving 6 bases unmatched. CDR1 and CDR2 (germline): LGHNT, FRNRAP. The CDR3 reads CASGTGQGINEQFF. The DNA of the CDR3 is TGTGCTAGTGGTACGGGACAGGGAATAAATGAGCAGTTCTTC.